This T cell receptor beta chain was sequenced during a study of blood T cell repertoires in COVID-19. Study at large: Samples taken during acute and convalescent COVID-19 were collected in the United States, Italy and Spain.

Original methodology: Nucleated cell counts were estimated from reference gene primer amplification. Repertoires were generated with immunoSEQ multiplex PCR, while TCRdb's copy carries only in-frame clones and drops some. The V and J calls and clone size are taken from that table; D and trimming were inferred from the DNA. Seen here are 400,000 to 550,000 clones, 70% to 90% observed once, and the top ten hold about 2%. CDR1 and CDR2 (germline): MDHEN, SYDVKM. The CDR3 has 14 amino acids. Losses at the gene ends were 3 bases for V and 10 bases for J; bases not matched to a gene: 6. Notes on this clone: This specimen includes other DNA sequences encoding the same CDR3.

The sample consisted of PBMCs or T cells enriched from blood (not recorded which). The rearrangement joins TRBV28 to TRBJ1-6; 7 nucleotides agree with TRBD1. The source of this sequence is a woman between 18 and 30 years old with acute COVID-19. DNA of the CDR3: TGTGCCAGCAGTTTTACGGGGACAGTATCACCCCTCCACTTT. It encodes CASSFTGTVSPLHF.